These 25 T cell receptor beta chains originate from one sample sequenced in a study of blood T cells in healthy people across ages. The use of a sample-barcoded 5' primer and a J-beta primer mix characterized a second PCR of about 7 to 12 cycles. TCRdb re-analysed the 5' RACE reads in MiXCR, keeping a single row per CDR3 protein. The sample records 650,000 to 800,000 distinct CDR3 sequences, around two fifths being singletons. The sequencing input was blood. The receptor source for this set is a man aged 60 to 75 in good health.

The rearrangement links TRBV7-2 to TRBJ2-7; the match to TRBD1 covers 9 bases. J lost 5 bases, V lost 2 bases, and 7 bases had no gene match. CDR3 length: 15 residues. CDR1 is SGHTA and CDR2 is FQGNSA in the germline V gene. CDR3 sequence reads: CASSLTGTGIHEQYF. The CDR3 bases are TGTGCCAGCAGCTTAACCGGGACAGGGATACACGAGCAGTACTTC.

The chain combines TRBV28 with TRBJ2-4; weak D call: TRBD1 (6 bases). The J call may not be correct, given that the DNA end is closer to TRBJ2-5. Looked up from germline, CDR1 is MDHEN and CDR2 is SYDVKM. This CDR3 spans 14 amino acids. The CDR3 DNA sequence: TGTGCCAGCAATCGGAACAGGGTCCAAGAGACCCAGTACTTC. This sequence encodes CASNRNRVQETQYF.

V and J are TRBV4-1 and TRBJ2-2, with D possibly being TRBD1 (6 bases). V was shortened by 0 bases and J by 12 bases, with 14 bases between the two germline ends. Germline V lookup: CDR1 MGHRA, CDR2 YSYEKL. This CDR3 has 14 residues. CDR3 in amino acids: CASSQEGAGTKLFF. DNA for the CDR3: TGCGCCAGCAGCCAAGAGGGGGCCGGGACAAAGCTGTTTTTT.

The V gene is TRBV20-1, the J gene TRBJ2-1, with 10 bases fitting TRBD2. The V segment lost 6 bases and the J segment 5 bases; nucleotides outside the gene matches: 7. CDR3 length equals 14 residues. Looked up from germline, CDR1 is DFQATT and CDR2 is SNEGSKA (reference sequence). The CDR3 sequence is CSAILAGMHNEQFF. The CDR3 DNA follows: TGCAGTGCCATACTAGCGGGGATGCACAATGAGCAGTTCTTC.

V and J are TRBV20-1 and TRBJ1-2, with TRBD1 matching over 9 bases. CDR1 and CDR2 from the germline V gene are DFQATT and SNEGSKA (reference sequence). Germline trimming cut 6 bases from V and 5 bases from J; bases unmatched to any gene: 7. The CDR3 totals 13 residues. The CDR3 sequence is CSAEPQGAYGYTF. CDR3 bases: TGCAGTGCGGAACCACAGGGGGCATATGGCTACACCTTC.

The chain combines TRBV28 with TRBJ2-7; TRBD2 matches at 10 bases. With V trimmed by 4 bases and J by 0 bases, 6 bases remained unmatched. CDR1 is MDHEN, CDR2 SYDVKM, per germline. The CDR3 has 16 amino acids. CDR3 residues: CASSSWTSGSSYEQYF. DNA for the CDR3: TGTGCCAGCAGTTCTTGGACTAGCGGTAGCTCCTACGAGCAGTACTTC.

This chain joins TRBV27 and TRBJ1-6; a weak D match, TRBD1 (6 bases). The V end was cut by 6 bases, the J end by 7 bases, with 13 bases between. Germline lookup yields CDR1 MNHEY and CDR2 SMNVEV (reference sequence). CDR3 length equals 14 residues. The CDR3: CASRGGSPNSPLHF. CDR3 DNA sequence: TGTGCCAGCAGGGGGGGCTCCCCAAATTCACCCCTCCACTTT.

The chain carries TRBV3-1 and TRBJ2-1, with TRBD1 matching over 10 bases. The CDR3 runs 18 residues. CDR1 and CDR2 (germline): LGHDT, YNNKEL (reference sequence). With V trimmed by 4 bases and J by 3 bases, 12 bases remained unmatched. This CDR3 reads CASSRPGQGLPGYNEQFF. The CDR3, as DNA: TGTGCCAGCAGCCGCCCGGGACAGGGGCTCCCGGGCTACAATGAGCAGTTCTTC.

This clonotype turned up a few times. This chain links TRBV30 with TRBJ2-5; D may be TRBD2 (6 bases). The J call may be faulty, since TRBJ2-7 better matches the DNA end. The germline CDR1 and CDR2 sequences are GTSNPN and SVGIG (reference sequence). This CDR3 is 12 amino acids long. CDR3 in amino acids: CAWGRGTYEQYF. The CDR3 DNA reads TGTGCCTGGGGTCGGGGGACCTACGAGCAGTACTTC.

This clonotype appeared a few times. This chain connects TRBV12-3 or TRBV12-4 to TRBJ2-5; 9 bases agree with TRBD2. The CDR3 is 15 amino acids. After removal of 1 base from V and 11 bases from J, the junction contained 11 bases not matched to a gene. The CDR3 is CASSLGLAGYNEQYF. The CDR3, as DNA: TGTGCCAGCAGTTTAGGGCTAGCGGGGTACAATGAGCAGTACTTC.

This clonotype has more than one count but fewer than ten. This chain links TRBV29-1 with TRBJ2-1, with D possibly matching TRBD1 (6 bases). The CDR3 sequence is 14 residues long. Trimming shortened V by 5 bases and J by 0 bases, and 11 bases separated the two germline ends. Germline values: CDR1 SQVTM, CDR2 ANQGSEA. The CDR3 DNA sequence: TGCAGCGTTAAGAAAGGGGGCTCCTACAATGAGCAGTTCTTC. Its protein product is CSVKKGGSYNEQFF.

The chain has TRBV6-2 or TRBV6-3 and TRBJ2-5, with D perhaps TRBD1 (6 bases). The germline V gene encodes CDR1 MNHEY and CDR2 SVGEGT. V lost 7 bases, J lost 1 base, and 10 bases lay in between. The length of the CDR3 is 13 residues. DNA for the CDR3: TGTGCCAGCACCAGACAGGCCCAAGAGACCCAGTACTTC. This sequence encodes CASTRQAQETQYF.

The chain carries TRBV21-1 and TRBJ1-1. TRBV21-1 constitutes a pseudogene. This CDR3 has 15 amino acids. Here the CDR3 DNA reads TGTGCCAGCAGCAAAGGTGCTTCCAGAAACACTGAAGCTTTCTTT. Its translation is CASSKGASRNTEAFF.

This clonotype was counted between two and nine times. The chain uses TRBV20-1 and TRBJ2-7, with 9 bases matching TRBD1. Germline CDR1 is DFQATT and CDR2 is SNEGSKA (reference sequence). V trimming: 6 bases; J trimming: 0 bases; junction bases outside the gene matches: 12. The CDR3 length is 16 residues. The CDR3 DNA follows: TGCAGTGCCCCGAACCCGGGACAGGGTAGCTCCTACGAGCAGTACTTC. Protein product: CSAPNPGQGSSYEQYF.

The J gene is TRBJ2-4, the V gene TRBV29-1; the D gene is possibly TRBD2 (6 bases). The CDR3 is made up of 14 amino acids. V shed 3 bases and J shed 13 bases, with 22 bases lying between them. Germline values: CDR1 SQVTM, CDR2 ANQGSEA. In DNA form, the CDR3 reads TGCAGCGTTGACCCTCAGGTGGGGCGGGGTGAGCAGTACTTC. It is translated as CSVDPQVGRGEQYF.

This clonotype was observed a few times. The chain employs TRBV10-2 and TRBJ1-5; a weak D match, TRBD1 (6 bases). V shed 7 bases and J shed 0 bases, with 16 bases lying between them. Per germline, CDR1 WSHSY and CDR2 SAAADI. The CDR3 consists of 16 residues. DNA of the CDR3: TGCGCCAGCACCCAAGCGGACAGTGATAGCAATCAGCCCCAGCATTTT. This codes for CASTQADSDSNQPQHF.

The V and J genes are TRBV5-1 and TRBJ2-7; D is unclear. V was clipped by 0 bases and J by 2 bases, with 9 bases between them. From germline, CDR1 is SGHRS and CDR2 YFSETQ. The CDR3 spans 14 residues. For the CDR3, the DNA is TGCGCCAGCAGCTTGGGTGGCAGCACCTACGAGCAGTACTTC. Its translation: CASSLGGSTYEQYF.

The chain links TRBV5-1 to TRBJ1-5; D remains unclear. CDR1 is SGHRS and CDR2 is YFSETQ in the germline V gene. The CDR3 extends over 12 amino acids. V was shortened by 7 bases and J by 3 bases, with 8 bases between the two germline ends. The CDR3 protein is CASRRYNQPQHF. The CDR3 region has the DNA TGCGCCAGCCGCAGGTACAATCAGCCCCAGCATTTT.

This clonotype came up a few times. V and J are TRBV6-5 and TRBJ1-2; unclear D gene. CDR1 MNHEY and CDR2 SVGAGI come from the germline V gene. Trimming removed 5 bases from V and 2 bases from J, with 12 bases in between. The CDR3 spans 14 residues. The CDR3: CASSQPGSNYGYTF. CDR3 DNA: TGTGCCAGCAGTCAACCTGGTTCCAACTATGGCTACACCTTC.

The CDR3 sequence is CSAKGQGGVKETQYF. The CDR3 region has the DNA TGCAGTGCTAAAGGACAGGGGGGTGTCAAAGAGACCCAGTACTTC. The chain couples TRBV20-1 to TRBJ2-5, with 10 positions matching TRBD1. The CDR3 has 15 residues. V lost 4 bases, J lost 3 bases, and 8 bases stayed unmatched. Germline CDR1 reads DFQATT; CDR2 reads SNEGSKA (reference sequence).

The V call is TRBV11-2, the J call TRBJ1-6; the D is unclear. CDR3 length: 11 residues. Germline V gene lookup returns CDR1 SGHAT and CDR2 FQNNGV. Here the CDR3 DNA reads TGTGCTACTCGAGGAAATTCACCCCTCCACTTT. This encodes CATRGNSPLHF.

A remark on this clonotype: A much larger clone differs by one base, so this may be a read error. This chain joins TRBV11-2 and TRBJ2-3; D may be TRBD2 (5 bases). Looked up from germline, CDR1 is SGHAT and CDR2 is FQNNGV. CDR3 size: 14 residues. Deletions cut 5 bases from V and 1 base from J, with 10 bases between. The CDR3 bases are TGTGCCAGCAGCGTTAATAGCGGCACAGATACGCAGTATTTT. This translates into CASSVNSGTDTQYF.

The chain recombines TRBV5-5 with TRBJ1-3, with D unresolved. Germline CDR1 and CDR2: SGHKS and YYEKEE (reference sequence). This CDR3 spans 14 amino acids. Between the trimmed V and J ends, which lost 4 bases and 4 bases, there was a span of 12 bases. The CDR3 nucleotides read TGTGCCAGCAGCCCGCACTTAGAGGGAAACACCATATATTTT. Amino acids: CASSPHLEGNTIYF.

The chain recombines TRBV5-5 with TRBJ2-3; the D gene is possibly TRBD2 (7 bases). The germline V gene encodes CDR1 SGHKS and CDR2 YYEKEE (reference sequence). This CDR3 comprises 17 residues. V shed 0 bases and J shed 5 bases, with 19 bases lying between them. The CDR3 reads CASSLDGVGGPGDTQYF. The CDR3 DNA follows: TGTGCCAGCAGCTTGGATGGAGTGGGGGGGCCGGGAGATACGCAGTATTTT.

The V gene is TRBV7-2, the J gene TRBJ2-3; D perhaps matches TRBD2 (7 bases). Germline V CDR1 and CDR2: SGHTA, FQGNSA. Trimming cost V 5 bases and J 3 bases, with 15 bases left between them. This CDR3 spans 15 amino acids. CDR3 amino acids: CASSNRRGATDTQYF. The CDR3, as DNA: TGTGCCAGCAGCAACCGACGGGGGGCAACAGATACGCAGTATTTT.